This is a list of T cell receptor beta chains from one sample in a study of cytomegalovirus exposure and HLA in healthy donors. Data came from immunoSEQ multiplex PCR; TCRdb stores just in-frame clones and leaves some out. The sample contains 210,000 or so clones, around 80% of which appear only once. Sequenced input: PBMCs. Every receptor here comes from a girl between 2 and 10 years old in good health and CMV-seronegative. CDR3s include the opening cysteine and the closing phenylalanine or tryptophan. D genes are given only for firm matches. Expanded clones are given a class, and other clones once, few, many or no size at all.

v_call	d_call	clone_size	j_call	cdr3_nt	cdr3_aa
TRBV5-1	TRBD2	few	TRBJ2-1	TGCGCCAGCAGCTGGGGACTAGCGGGAGATGAGCAGTTCTTC	CASSWGLAGDEQFF
TRBV7-9	NA	NA	TRBJ2-7	TGTGCCAGCAGTTTAAAACCGGGTCCCTACGAGCAGTACTTC	CASSLKPGPYEQYF
TRBV9	TRBD2	NA	TRBJ2-3	TGTGCCAGCAGCGTAACGGAAAGGACTAGCGGGGGGGGTCATACGCAGTATTTT	CASSVTERTSGGGHTQYF
TRBV6-5	NA	few	TRBJ1-1	TGTGCCAGCAGTTACGATCGGGGTGGGGACACTGAAGCTTTCTTT	CASSYDRGGDTEAFF
TRBV10-3	NA	NA	TRBJ2-2	TGTGCCATCAGGGAGGCGTTCATTGGTAGCACCGGGGAGCTGTTTTTT	CAIREAFIGSTGELFF
TRBV6-1	NA	NA	TRBJ1-5	TGTGCCAGCAGTGGGGGGCCGAATCAGCCCCAGCATTTT	CASSGGPNQPQHF
TRBV5-6	NA	NA	TRBJ2-7	TGTGCCAGCAGCCCCCCGGCTAGCAGCTACGAGCAGTACTTC	CASSPPASSYEQYF
TRBV5-6	NA	NA	TRBJ1-2	TGTGCCAGCAGCTTGGGACAGACAAATGGCTACACCTTC	CASSLGQTNGYTF
TRBV6-5	NA	NA	TRBJ2-7	TGTGCCAGCAGTTATTCGGTCGGAGGTCCTACCTACGAGCAGTACTTC	CASSYSVGGPTYEQYF
TRBV10-3	TRBD1	NA	TRBJ1-2	TGTGCCATCAGGGGACAGGATCAGAACTATGGCTACACCTTC	CAIRGQDQNYGYTF
TRBV2	TRBD2	NA	TRBJ2-7	TGTGCCAGCAGTGAAGCCACAGCGGGAGGTGGCGAGCAGTACTTC	CASSEATAGGGEQYF
TRBV29-1	NA	NA	TRBJ1-2	TGCAGCGTTTTTCTTACCCCCCAACGGGGGGGGGACTATGGCTACACCTTC	CSVFLTPQRGGDYGYTF
TRBV19	NA	NA	TRBJ2-7	TGTGCCAGTAGTATGGGTGGGGCCCCCTACGAGCAGTACTTC	CASSMGGAPYEQYF
TRBV18	NA	once	TRBJ2-2	TGTGCCAGCTCACCAATACTCCCGGCACAGGGTGGTCGGACCGGGGAGCTGTTTTTT	CASSPILPAQGGRTGELFF
TRBV4-1	NA	few	TRBJ1-1	TGCGCCAGCAGCCAAGGGAGAGGGGGAACTGAAGCTTTCTTT	CASSQGRGGTEAFF
TRBV6-5	NA	once	TRBJ1-1	TGTGCCAGCAGGCGGGGGAGTGAAGCTTTCTTT	CASRRGSEAFF
TRBV6-1	NA	many	TRBJ2-6	TGTGCCAGCAGTGAACACAGCTCTGGGGCCAACGTCCTGACTTTC	CASSEHSSGANVLTF
TRBV5-4	NA	NA	TRBJ1-6	TGTGCCAGCAGTTTATTCACAGGATCACCCCTCCACTTT	CASSLFTGSPLHF
TRBV19	NA	few	TRBJ1-2	TGTGCCAGTAGAAAGGACAGTCTTGATGGCTACACCTTC	CASRKDSLDGYTF
TRBV7-3	NA	NA	TRBJ2-2	TGTGCCAGCAGCCTAACCCCGACAAGAAGCGGGGAGCTGTTTTTT	CASSLTPTRSGELFF
TRBV6-1	NA	once	TRBJ1-1	TGTGCCAGCAGTATTCGGGACAAGATTTCAGCTTTCTTT	CASSIRDKISAFF
TRBV20-1	NA	NA	TRBJ1-5	TGCAGTGCCACCGGTGATCAGCCCCAGCATTTT	CSATGDQPQHF
TRBV27	TRBD1	NA	TRBJ2-7	TGTGCCAGTTCGGACAGGGCGTACGAGCAGTACTTC	CASSDRAYEQYF
TRBV6-1	TRBD1	NA	TRBJ1-2	TGTGCCAGCGGAGATAGACAGGGGGTGGTCTATGGCTACACCTTC	CASGDRQGVVYGYTF
TRBV19	TRBD1	NA	TRBJ1-1	TGTGCCAGTCAGCTCGGGGACAGCCCCAACCCTGAAGCTTTCTTT	CASQLGDSPNPEAFF
TRBV4-1	TRBD1	NA	TRBJ2-7	TGCGCCAGCAGCCAAGAACGACAGGGGTCCTACGAGCAGTACTTC	CASSQERQGSYEQYF
TRBV30	NA	NA	TRBJ1-1	TGTGCCTGGAGTGGGGAGTGGCATCGCTTGCTACTGAACACTGAAGCTTTCTTT	CAWSGEWHRLLLNTEAFF
TRBV18	NA	NA	TRBJ1-1	TGTGCCAGCTCACCACCATACGGGGGGGATGAAGCTTTCTTT	CASSPPYGGDEAFF
TRBV7-9	NA	NA	TRBJ1-1	TGTGCCAGCAGCGCCGGCTTAACGACAGAGAACCCTGAAGCTTTCTTT	CASSAGLTTENPEAFF
TRBV10-2	TRBD1	NA	TRBJ1-2	TGCGCCAGCAGGGAAGGACAGGGATTATACTATGGCTACACCTTC	CASREGQGLYYGYTF
TRBV19	NA	NA	TRBJ2-3	TGTGCCAGTAGTATAAGAGGGCGACCAAGCACAGATACGCAGTATTTT	CASSIRGRPSTDTQYF
TRBV7-9	NA	once	TRBJ2-5	TGTGCCAGCAGCTTTAGACTGGAAGAGACCCAGTACTTC	CASSFRLEETQYF
TRBV6-1	NA	few	TRBJ1-2	TGTGCCAGCTCAACGGGGGTCTATGGCTACACCTTC	CASSTGVYGYTF
TRBV7-9	TRBD1	few	TRBJ2-7	TGTTCCAGCAGCTCCGGGACAGAGTACGAGCAGTACTTC	CSSSSGTEYEQYF
TRBV6-1	TRBD1	NA	TRBJ1-2	TGTGCCAGCAGGGGAGGACAGGGGGTAGGCTACACCTTC	CASRGGQGVGYTF
TRBV20-1	TRBD2	NA	TRBJ2-7	TGCAGTGTCGGGGGGGGGTACGAGCAGTACTTC	CSVGGGYEQYF
TRBV20-1	NA	NA	TRBJ2-7	TGCAGTGCGGGACTTCCCTACGAGCAGTACTTC	CSAGLPYEQYF
TRBV27	TRBD2	NA	TRBJ2-7	TGTGCCAGCAGTCGGGCGGGGGGCTACGAGCAGTACTTC	CASSRAGGYEQYF
TRBV9	NA	NA	TRBJ2-5	TGTGCCAGCAGCGTAGCTATATCCCCATCGGGAGAGACCCAGTACTTC	CASSVAISPSGETQYF
TRBV4-1	NA	NA	TRBJ2-2	TGCGCCAGCAGCCTAGGCCCAGGGCTGGGATCCACCGGGGAGCTGTTTTTT	CASSLGPGLGSTGELFF